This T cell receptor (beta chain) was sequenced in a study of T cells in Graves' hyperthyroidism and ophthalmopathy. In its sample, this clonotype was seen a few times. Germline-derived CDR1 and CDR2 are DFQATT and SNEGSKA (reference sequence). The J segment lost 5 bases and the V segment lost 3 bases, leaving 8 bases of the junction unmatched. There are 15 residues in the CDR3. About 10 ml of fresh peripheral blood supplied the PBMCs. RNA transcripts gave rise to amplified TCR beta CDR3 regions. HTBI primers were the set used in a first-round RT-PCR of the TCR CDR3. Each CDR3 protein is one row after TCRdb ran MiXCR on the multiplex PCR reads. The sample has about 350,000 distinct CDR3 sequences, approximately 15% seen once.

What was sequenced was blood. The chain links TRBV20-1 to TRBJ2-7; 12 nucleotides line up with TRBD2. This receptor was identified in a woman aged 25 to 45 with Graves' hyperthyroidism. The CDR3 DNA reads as TGCAGTGCTAGCGCTAGACTAGCGGGAGCCGACGAGCAGTACTTC. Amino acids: CSASARLAGADEQYF.